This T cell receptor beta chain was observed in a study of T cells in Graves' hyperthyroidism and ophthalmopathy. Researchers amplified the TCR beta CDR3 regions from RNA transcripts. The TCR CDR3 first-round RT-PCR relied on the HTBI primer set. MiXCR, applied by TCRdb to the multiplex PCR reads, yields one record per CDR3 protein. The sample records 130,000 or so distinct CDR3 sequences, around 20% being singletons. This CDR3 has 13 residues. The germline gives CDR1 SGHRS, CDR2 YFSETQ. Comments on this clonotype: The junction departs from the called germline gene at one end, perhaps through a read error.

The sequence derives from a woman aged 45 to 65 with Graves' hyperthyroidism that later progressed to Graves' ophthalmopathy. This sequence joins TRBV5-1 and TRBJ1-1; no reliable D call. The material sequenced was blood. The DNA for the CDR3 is TGCGCCAGCGGCTTGACCGGTAGCACTGAAGCTTTCTTT. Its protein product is CASGLTGSTEAFF. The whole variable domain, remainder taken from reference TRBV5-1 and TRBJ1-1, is KAGVTQTPRYLIKTRGQQVTLSCSPISGHRSVSWYQQTPGQGLQFLFEYFSETQRNKGNFPGRFSGRQFSNSRSEMNVSTLELGDSALYLCASGLTGSTEAFFGQGTRLTVV.